Given below is one T cell receptor (beta chain) in context. The sample belongs to a study of blood T cell repertoires in COVID-19. The overall study: Both acute and convalescent COVID-19 samples were obtained from the United States, Italy and Spain.

Data came from immunoSEQ multiplex PCR; TCRdb stores just in-frame clones and leaves some out. The table lists some 120,000 clones, less than 90% of them singletons. Sequenced: peripheral blood. The sequence was collected from a woman aged 80 or over with acute or convalescent COVID-19.

The CDR3 region is CASSYSGTSPTDTQYF. Written as DNA, the CDR3 is TGTGCCAGCAGTTACTCCGGGACTAGCCCGACAGATACGCAGTATTTT. V is TRBV6-5 and J is TRBJ2-3, with 9 nucleotides matching TRBD2. Germline values: CDR1 MNHEY, CDR2 SVGAGI. The CDR3 is 16 amino acids. V was clipped by 0 bases and J by 3 bases; unmatched bases: 4.